Below, 27 T cell receptor beta chains from the same sample are listed, as sequenced in a study of CD8 T cells in ankylosing spondylitis (dated by TCRdb to about 2017). The library was prepared using 5' RACE. The instrument was an Illumina HiSeq 2500. TCRdb reworked the public reads: Q25 trimming with fastp, MiXCR clone assembly, productive beta chains retained. Every CDR3 protein is listed once, alongside the most common genes and DNA of its rows. This sample has 250,000 to 400,000 distinct CDR3 sequences in its table, and 11% of those were observed once. The ten largest clones take up around 10% of the sample. Material for sequencing was blood, either unsorted or a sorted T cell fraction (not recorded which). The receptors were gathered from a female donor with ankylosing spondylitis or in good health (not recorded which).

In this sample, this clonotype turned up many times. The genes are TRBV7-2 and TRBJ2-7; D possibly corresponds to TRBD2 (6 bases). The CDR3 has 14 amino acids. V shed 1 base and J shed 0 bases, with 7 bases lying between them. Germline CDR1 SGHTA, CDR2 FQGNSA. CDR3 sequence: CASSLDGSSYEQYF. CDR3 nucleotides: TGTGCCAGCAGCTTAGACGGGAGCTCCTACGAGCAGTACTTC.

This clonotype was detected a few times. The chain uses TRBV7-8 and TRBJ2-2; 8 bases fit TRBD1. The length of the CDR3 is 14 residues. The germline gives CDR1 SGHVS, CDR2 FQNEAQ. V lost 5 bases to trimming and J lost 8 bases; unmatched junction nucleotides: 7. Written as DNA, the CDR3 is TGTGCCAGCAGCCCCGCCAGGGGGCTGGGGGAGCTGTTTTTT. Translating it yields CASSPARGLGELFF.

The sample holds many counts of this clonotype. V is TRBV24-1 and J is TRBJ2-5; 9 positions match TRBD1. The CDR3 length is 15 residues. Trimming took 4 bases from V and 1 from J; bases not matched to a gene: 3. CDR1 and CDR2 from the germline V gene are KGHDR and SFDVKD. The DNA for the CDR3 is TGTGCCACCAGTGACGGACAGGGGTTCCAAGAGACCCAGTACTTC. Its translation: CATSDGQGFQETQYF.

Only a few counts were recorded for this clonotype. The V call is TRBV20-1, the J call TRBJ2-7; 8 bases map to TRBD2. Germline CDR1 and CDR2: DFQATT and SNEGSKA (reference sequence). This CDR3 region has 16 residues. CDR3 sequence: CSYQPDPGGDTYEQYF. CDR3 coding DNA: TGCAGCTACCAACCCGACCCGGGGGGGGATACCTACGAGCAGTACTTC.

This clonotype was detected ten times or more. The rearrangement joins TRBV2 to TRBJ2-3; D is uncertain. Trimming removed 5 bases at V and 0 bases at J, with 9 bases between. The CDR3 length is 14 residues. Looked up from germline, CDR1 is SNHLY and CDR2 is FYNNEI. The CDR3 loop reads CASSLQESTDTQYF. The CDR3 DNA reads TGTGCCAGCAGTCTCCAAGAGAGCACAGATACGCAGTATTTT. Based on the CDR3 plus reference TRBV2 and TRBJ2-3, the full variable domain is EPEVTQTPSHQVTQMGQEVILRCVPISNHLYFYWYRQILGQKVEFLVSFYNNEISEKSEIFDDQFSVERPDGSNFTLKIRSTKLEDSAMYFCASSLQESTDTQYFGPGTRLTVL.

This clonotype was seen repeatedly, ten times or more. V gene TRBV12-5 combines with J gene TRBJ2-5; D perhaps matches TRBD2 (6 bases). The V and J ends lost 6 bases and 1 base respectively, with 12 bases between them. CDR3 size: 14 residues. Per germline, CDR1 LGHNT and CDR2 FRNRAP. As DNA, the CDR3 is TGTGCTAGTGGCGTCGGGACTTCCCAAGAGACCCAGTACTTC. This encodes CASGVGTSQETQYF.

This clonotype was observed at least ten times. This chain uses TRBV20-1 with TRBJ2-7; 9 positions agree with TRBD1. Germline trimming cut 4 bases from V and 2 bases from J; bases unmatched to any gene: 6. The CDR3 covers 14 residues. Germline values: CDR1 DFQATT, CDR2 SNEGSKA (reference sequence). CDR3 sequence: CSANDRGFAYEQYF. The CDR3 bases are TGCAGTGCTAATGACAGGGGGTTTGCCTACGAGCAGTACTTC.

This clonotype was counted at least ten times. The chain links TRBV12-3 or TRBV12-4 to TRBJ2-7; D is unresolved. Trimming took off 6 bases at V and 4 bases at J, with 7 bases between the two ends. This CDR3 has 11 residues. The CDR3, as DNA: TGTGCCAGCAGCTTTGGGTACGAGCAGTACTTC. Translating gives CASSFGYEQYF.

This chain joins TRBV20-1 and TRBJ2-3, with 16 nucleotides matching TRBD2. The junction had 2 bases not matched to a gene; V was cut back by 5 bases and J by 0 bases. The V gene's germline CDR1 is DFQATT and CDR2 SNEGSKA (reference sequence). The CDR3 is 16 residues long. In DNA form, the CDR3 reads TGCAGTGCTGGGACTAGCGGGAGGGTAAGCACAGATACGCAGTATTTT. Its protein product is CSAGTSGRVSTDTQYF.

This clonotype was observed at least ten times. The chain is built from TRBV10-3 and TRBJ1-1; a possible D gene is TRBD1 (6 bases). The CDR3 has 14 residues. V lost 10 bases, J lost 0 bases, and 15 bases lay in between. Germline CDR1 reads ENHRY; CDR2 reads SYGVKD. As DNA, the CDR3 is TGTGCCACCAAGGGACAACTCATGAACACTGAAGCTTTCTTT. Protein: CATKGQLMNTEAFF.

This clonotype was recorded many times. The chain joins TRBV20-1 to TRBJ2-7; D remains unclear. CDR1 is DFQATT and CDR2 is SNEGSKA in the germline V gene (reference sequence). The CDR3 extends over 15 amino acids. Trimming cost V 3 bases and J 0 bases, with 15 bases left between them. The CDR3 protein is CSASVPSRYSYEQYF. The DNA for the CDR3 is TGCAGTGCTAGTGTCCCCAGCCGGTACTCCTACGAGCAGTACTTC.

There are many counts of this clonotype. The chain is built from TRBV5-1 and TRBJ2-3; weak D call: TRBD1 (5 bases). Germline loops: CDR1 SGHRS, CDR2 YFSETQ. The CDR3 sequence is 15 residues long. Trimming left V 0 bases short and J 6 bases short, with 14 bases between. As DNA, the CDR3 is TGCGCCAGCAGCTTGGACGTTGGGGCGGCGGATACGCAGTATTTT. It yields the protein CASSLDVGAADTQYF.

The table lists this clonotype with many counts. Mismatch with germline at one junction end may stem from a read error. The rearrangement uses TRBV6-6 and TRBJ2-4; TRBD1 agrees at 8 bases. The CDR3 loop spans 11 amino acids. Germline-derived CDR1 and CDR2 are MNHNY and SVGAGI (reference sequence). The CDR3 spells CASSRTGTYDF. The CDR3 region has the DNA TGTGCCAGCAGCCGGACAGGGACTTATGACTTC.

This clonotype was seen more than once but under ten times. The V gene is TRBV11-2, the J gene TRBJ2-2; 8 bases map to TRBD1. The germline V gene encodes CDR1 SGHAT and CDR2 FQNNGV. V was clipped by 5 bases and J by 0 bases; unmatched bases: 14. The CDR3 has 19 amino acids. The CDR3 region has the DNA TGTGCCAGCAGCCCTCTCCCGACAGGGGTTACTACGAACACCGGGGAGCTGTTTTTT. Translating gives CASSPLPTGVTTNTGELFF.

This clonotype was detected ten times or more. This rearrangement joins TRBV20-1 to TRBJ1-6, with 7 bases fitting TRBD1. This CDR3 is 13 amino acids long. Unmatched junction bases numbered 5, after V lost 5 bases and J lost 7 bases. Germline CDR1 reads DFQATT; CDR2 reads SNEGSKA (reference sequence). The CDR3 spells CSAPRGGNSPLHF. In DNA form, the CDR3 reads TGCAGTGCTCCCAGGGGGGGAAATTCACCCCTCCACTTT.

The CDR3 is CASSYSQAEQFF. The CDR3 DNA reads TGTGCCAGCAGTTACTCACAGGCTGAGCAGTTCTTC. The chain couples TRBV28 to TRBJ2-1; D perhaps matches TRBD1 (5 bases). V was clipped by 4 bases and J by 9 bases, with 10 bases between them. CDR3 length equals 12 residues. Germline V gene data show CDR1 as MDHEN and CDR2 as SYDVKM.

This clonotype has ten or more counts. The V and J genes are TRBV7-8 and TRBJ2-1; D perhaps matches TRBD1 (6 bases). This CDR3 region has 16 residues. Trimming shortened V by 0 bases and J by 8 bases, and 17 bases separated the two germline ends. Germline CDR1 reads SGHVS; CDR2 reads FQNEAQ. The DNA for the CDR3 is TGTGCCAGCAGCTTAGCCGTTTTGATGCGGACAGATGAGCAGTTCTTC. Protein product: CASSLAVLMRTDEQFF. The whole variable domain, filled in from reference TRBV7-8 and TRBJ2-1, reads GAGVSQSPRYKVAKRGQDVALRCDPISGHVSLFWYQQALGQGPEFLTYFQNEAQLDKSGLPSDRFFAERPEGSVSTLKIQRTQQEDSAVYLCASSLAVLMRTDEQFFGPGTRLTVL.

The chain uses TRBV10-3 and TRBJ2-3; D not resolved. The CDR3 covers 13 residues. In germline, CDR1 is ENHRY, CDR2 SYGVKD. The germline V and J ends were trimmed by 2 bases and 3 bases, with 6 bases remaining between them. The CDR3 spells CAISEAVTDTQYF. The CDR3 DNA reads TGTGCCATCAGTGAGGCAGTAACAGATACGCAGTATTTT.

This clonotype occurred many times. This sequence joins TRBV10-3 and TRBJ2-3; D not resolved. The CDR3 has 14 residues. V was shortened by 3 bases and J by 0 bases, with 7 bases between the two germline ends. The V gene's germline CDR1 is ENHRY and CDR2 SYGVKD. CDR3 sequence: CAISDGRSTDTQYF. The CDR3 DNA reads TGTGCCATCAGTGACGGCAGAAGCACAGATACGCAGTATTTT.

This clonotype was detected only a few times. The chain has TRBV7-2 and TRBJ2-7, with D possibly being TRBD2 (5 bases). The germline gives CDR1 SGHTA, CDR2 FQGNSA. The CDR3 totals 16 residues. V lost 0 bases and J 0 bases, leaving 12 bases between the germline ends. DNA of the CDR3: TGTGCCAGCAGCTTAGCGGCCAGCGGAGGCTCCTACGAGCAGTACTTC. This gives the protein CASSLAASGGSYEQYF. Together with reference TRBV7-2 and TRBJ2-7, the CDR3 gives the full variable domain: GAGVSQSPSNKVTEKGKDVELRCDPISGHTALYWYRQSLGQGLEFLIYFQGNSAPDKSGLPSDRFSAERTGGSVSTLTIQRTQQEDSAVYLCASSLAASGGSYEQYFGPGTRLTVT.

The chain uses TRBV5-1 and TRBJ2-5, with D tentatively TRBD1 (5 bases). Trimming removed 0 bases at V and 5 bases at J, with 11 bases between. Germline lookup yields CDR1 SGHRS and CDR2 YFSETQ. The CDR3 has 14 amino acids. The CDR3 region is CASSLGARVETQYF. The DNA of the CDR3 is TGCGCCAGCAGCTTGGGAGCCAGGGTCGAGACCCAGTACTTC. The entire variable domain, with the rest obtained from reference TRBV5-1 and TRBJ2-5, is as follows: KAGVTQTPRYLIKTRGQQVTLSCSPISGHRSVSWYQQTPGQGLQFLFEYFSETQRNKGNFPGRFSGRQFSNSRSEMNVSTLELGDSALYLCASSLGARVETQYFGPGTRLLVL.

By frequency in the sample, this clonotype is medium-sized. The chain is built from TRBV27 and TRBJ2-1; 7 bases match TRBD2. From germline, CDR1 is MNHEY and CDR2 SMNVEV (reference sequence). This CDR3 comprises 16 residues. The V and J ends lost 2 bases and 5 bases, in that order; junction bases with no gene match: 9. CDR3 bases: TGTGCCAGCAGTTTACCTTTGGGGGGGGGGAACAATGAGCAGTTCTTC. Its translation is CASSLPLGGGNNEQFF.

This clonotype was seen many times. The chain has TRBV29-1 and TRBJ2-7; D gene unclear. This CDR3 has 12 amino acids. V shed 6 bases and J shed 3 bases, with 12 bases lying between them. Germline V CDR1 and CDR2: SQVTM, ANQGSEA. The CDR3 here is CSVSIDFYEQYF. CDR3 coding DNA: TGCAGCGTCTCGATCGATTTCTACGAGCAGTACTTC.

This clonotype was seen many times. The genes are TRBV5-1 and TRBJ2-2, with TRBD2 as a possible D gene (6 bases). V was clipped by 6 bases and J by 4 bases, with 10 bases between them. The CDR3 covers 13 residues. Germline CDR1 SGHRS, CDR2 YFSETQ. CDR3 DNA: TGCGCCAGCAATCACGGGAGCACCGGGGAGCTGTTTTTT. This codes for CASNHGSTGELFF.

This clonotype has at least ten counts. CDR3 nucleotide sequence: TGTGCCAGCAGTTTAATGGGCAATGAGCAGTTCTTC. This codes for CASSLMGNEQFF. This chain uses TRBV12-3 or TRBV12-4 with TRBJ2-1; D call uncertain. Trimming cost V 2 bases and J 6 bases, with 5 bases left between them. The CDR3 runs 12 residues.

In this sample, this clonotype turned up many times. This rearrangement joins TRBV5-1 to TRBJ1-2; D call uncertain. V was clipped by 3 bases and J by 8 bases, with 17 bases between them. This CDR3 contains 14 residues. CDR1 is SGHRS, CDR2 YFSETQ, per germline. The CDR3 DNA follows: TGCGCCAGCAGCTCCGGACTTACCTCTCTCGGCTACACCTTC. Protein product: CASSSGLTSLGYTF.

Remarks on this clonotype: At one end the junction does not follow the germline gene, possibly because of a read error. The chain couples TRBV20-1 to TRBJ2-2; D assignment may be TRBD1 or TRBD2 (6 bases each). Germline-derived CDR1 and CDR2 are DFQATT and SNEGSKA (reference sequence). The CDR3 totals 14 residues. CDR3 residues: CSARGGRGTGELIF. CDR3 DNA sequence: TGCAGTGCTAGAGGGGGGCGGGGTACCGGGGAGCTGATTTTT.